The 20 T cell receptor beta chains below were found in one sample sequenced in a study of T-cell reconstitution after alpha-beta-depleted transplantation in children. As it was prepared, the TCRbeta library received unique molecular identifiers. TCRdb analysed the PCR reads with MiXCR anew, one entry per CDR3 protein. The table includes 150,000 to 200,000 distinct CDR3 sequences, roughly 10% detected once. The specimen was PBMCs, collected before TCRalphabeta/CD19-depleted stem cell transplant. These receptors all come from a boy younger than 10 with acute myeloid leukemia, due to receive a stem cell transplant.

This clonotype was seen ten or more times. The CDR3 protein is CASSLVTGGAPGQFF. The CDR3 region has the DNA TGTGCCAGCAGCTTAGTGACCGGGGGGGCACCGGGGCAGTTCTTC. The V and J genes are TRBV7-9 and TRBJ2-1; 8 bases align to TRBD2. V trimming: 1 base; J trimming: 12 bases; junction bases outside the gene matches: 11. This CDR3 spans 15 amino acids. CDR1 and CDR2 (germline): SEHNR, FQNEAQ (reference sequence). The variable domain in full, with the rest retrieved from reference TRBV7-9 and TRBJ2-1, is DTGVSQNPRHKITKRGQNVTFRCDPISEHNRLYWYRQTLGQGPEFLTYFQNEAQLEKSRLLSDRFSAERPKGSFSTLEIQRTEQGDSAMYLCASSLVTGGAPGQFFGPGTRLTVL.

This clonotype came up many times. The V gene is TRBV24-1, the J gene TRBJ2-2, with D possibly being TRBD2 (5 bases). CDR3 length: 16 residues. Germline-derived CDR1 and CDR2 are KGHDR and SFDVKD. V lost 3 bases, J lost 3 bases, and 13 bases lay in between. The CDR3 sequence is CATSDRTRRDTGELFF. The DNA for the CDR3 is TGTGCCACCAGTGATCGGACCCGGCGGGACACCGGGGAGCTGTTTTTT.

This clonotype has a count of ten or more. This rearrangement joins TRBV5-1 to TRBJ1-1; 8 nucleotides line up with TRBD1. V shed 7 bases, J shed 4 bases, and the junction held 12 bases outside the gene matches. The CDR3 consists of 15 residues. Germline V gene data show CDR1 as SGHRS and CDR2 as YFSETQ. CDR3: CASQTRTGRTTEAFF. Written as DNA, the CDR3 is TGCGCCAGCCAAACTCGGACAGGGCGTACCACTGAAGCTTTCTTT.

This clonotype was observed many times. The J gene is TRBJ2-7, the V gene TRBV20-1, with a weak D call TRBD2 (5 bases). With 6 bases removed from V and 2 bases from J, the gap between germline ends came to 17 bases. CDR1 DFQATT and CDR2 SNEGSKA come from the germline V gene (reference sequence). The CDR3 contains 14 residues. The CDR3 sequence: CSAPGNGNPYEQYF. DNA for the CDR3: TGCAGTGCCCCCGGAAACGGGAACCCCTACGAGCAGTACTTC.

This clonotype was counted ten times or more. CDR3 amino acids: CASSYPRTGGRYEQYF. The DNA of the CDR3 is TGTGCCAGCAGTTACCCACGGACGGGAGGGAGGTACGAGCAGTACTTC. The chain uses TRBV6-5 and TRBJ2-7; 8 nucleotides match TRBD2. CDR1 and CDR2 (germline): MNHEY, SVGAGI. This CDR3 has 16 amino acids. The ends lost 2 bases at V and 4 bases at J; junction bases unmatched: 10.

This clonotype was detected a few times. CDR3: CASSMIRDRVKVYGYTF. In DNA, the CDR3 is TGTGCCAGCAGTATGATCCGGGACAGGGTCAAGGTCTATGGCTACACCTTC. The genes are TRBV6-1 and TRBJ1-2; 9 bases line up with TRBD1. Germline lookup yields CDR1 MNHNS and CDR2 SASEGT. Germline trimming cut 5 bases from V and 4 bases from J; bases unmatched to any gene: 14. This CDR3 spans 17 amino acids.

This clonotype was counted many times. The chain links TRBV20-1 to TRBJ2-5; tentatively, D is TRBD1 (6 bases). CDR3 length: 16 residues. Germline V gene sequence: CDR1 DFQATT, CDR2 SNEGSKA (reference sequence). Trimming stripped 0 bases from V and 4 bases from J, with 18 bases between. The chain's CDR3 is CSARDPTGSSGETQYF. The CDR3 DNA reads TGCAGTGCTAGAGACCCGACAGGATCAAGTGGAGAGACCCAGTACTTC.

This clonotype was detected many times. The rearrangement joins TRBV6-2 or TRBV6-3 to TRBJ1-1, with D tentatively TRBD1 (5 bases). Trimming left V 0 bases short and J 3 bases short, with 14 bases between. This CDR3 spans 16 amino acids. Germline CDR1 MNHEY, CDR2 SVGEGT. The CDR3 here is CASSYSRVEGHTEAFF. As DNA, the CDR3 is TGTGCCAGCAGTTACTCGAGGGTGGAGGGGCACACTGAAGCTTTCTTT.

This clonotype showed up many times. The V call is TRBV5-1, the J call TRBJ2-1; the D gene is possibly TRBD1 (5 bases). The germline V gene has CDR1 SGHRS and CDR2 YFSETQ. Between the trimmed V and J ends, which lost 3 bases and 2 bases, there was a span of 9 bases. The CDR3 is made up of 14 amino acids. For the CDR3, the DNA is TGCGCCAGCAGCTATGACAGTGCCTACAATGAGCAGTTCTTC. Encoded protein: CASSYDSAYNEQFF.

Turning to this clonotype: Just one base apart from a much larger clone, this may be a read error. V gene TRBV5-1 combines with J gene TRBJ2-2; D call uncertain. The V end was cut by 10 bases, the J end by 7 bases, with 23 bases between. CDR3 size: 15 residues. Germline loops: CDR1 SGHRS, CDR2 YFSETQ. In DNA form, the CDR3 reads TGCGCCGGGAATAACCCGCGTTTGAGCATCGGGGAGCTGTTTTTT. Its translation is CAGNNPRLSIGELFF.

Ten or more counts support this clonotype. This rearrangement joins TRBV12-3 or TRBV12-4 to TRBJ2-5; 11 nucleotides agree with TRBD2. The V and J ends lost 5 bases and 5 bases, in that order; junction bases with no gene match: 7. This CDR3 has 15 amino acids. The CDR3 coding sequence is TGTGCCAGCAGTCCTGTAGCGGGGGGGCGGGAGACCCAGTACTTC. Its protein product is CASSPVAGGRETQYF.

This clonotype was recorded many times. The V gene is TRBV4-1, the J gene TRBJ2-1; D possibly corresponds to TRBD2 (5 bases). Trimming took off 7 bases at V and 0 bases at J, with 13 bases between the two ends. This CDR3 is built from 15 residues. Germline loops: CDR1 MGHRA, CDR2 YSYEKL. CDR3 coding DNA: TGCGCCAGCACCGAGCGGCTTTTCTCCTACAATGAGCAGTTCTTC. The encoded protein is CASTERLFSYNEQFF.

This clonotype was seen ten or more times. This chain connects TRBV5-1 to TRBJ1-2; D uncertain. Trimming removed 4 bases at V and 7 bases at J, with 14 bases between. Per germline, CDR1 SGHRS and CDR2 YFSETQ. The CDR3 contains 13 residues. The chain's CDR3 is CASSQGYLGGYTF. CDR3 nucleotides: TGCGCCAGCAGCCAAGGGTATCTAGGTGGCTACACCTTC.

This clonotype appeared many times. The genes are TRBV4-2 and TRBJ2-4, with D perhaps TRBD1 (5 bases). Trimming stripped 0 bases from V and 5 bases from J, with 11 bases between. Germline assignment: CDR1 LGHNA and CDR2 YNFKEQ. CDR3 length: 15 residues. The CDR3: CASSQEGQVQNIQYF. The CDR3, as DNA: TGTGCCAGCAGCCAAGAAGGACAAGTCCAAAACATTCAGTACTTC.

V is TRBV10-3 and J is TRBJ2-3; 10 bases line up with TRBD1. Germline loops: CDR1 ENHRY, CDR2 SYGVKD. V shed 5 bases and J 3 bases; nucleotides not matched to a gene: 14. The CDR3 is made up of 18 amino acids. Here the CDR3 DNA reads TGTGCCATCAGTACCACACTCGGGACAGGGGCTGGGACAGATACGCAGTATTTT. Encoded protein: CAISTTLGTGAGTDTQYF.

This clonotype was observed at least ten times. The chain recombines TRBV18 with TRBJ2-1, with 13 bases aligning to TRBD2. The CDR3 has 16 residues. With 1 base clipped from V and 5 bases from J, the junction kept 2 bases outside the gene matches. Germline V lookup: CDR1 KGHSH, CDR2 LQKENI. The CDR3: CASSPLGTSGDNEQFF. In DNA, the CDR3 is TGTGCCAGCTCACCACTGGGGACTAGCGGGGACAATGAGCAGTTCTTC.

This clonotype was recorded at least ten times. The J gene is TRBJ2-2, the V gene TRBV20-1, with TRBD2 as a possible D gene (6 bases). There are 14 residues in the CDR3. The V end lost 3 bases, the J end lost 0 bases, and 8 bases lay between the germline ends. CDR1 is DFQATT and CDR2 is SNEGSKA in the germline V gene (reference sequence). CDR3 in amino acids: CSARDYSNTGELFF. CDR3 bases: TGCAGTGCTAGGGACTACTCGAACACCGGGGAGCTGTTTTTT.

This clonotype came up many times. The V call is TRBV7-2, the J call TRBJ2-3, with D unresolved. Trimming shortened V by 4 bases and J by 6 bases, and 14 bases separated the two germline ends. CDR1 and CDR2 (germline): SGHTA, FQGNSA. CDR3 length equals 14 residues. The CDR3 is CASSSPASRDTQYF. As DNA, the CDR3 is TGTGCCAGCAGCTCCCCGGCCTCTAGGGATACGCAGTATTTT.

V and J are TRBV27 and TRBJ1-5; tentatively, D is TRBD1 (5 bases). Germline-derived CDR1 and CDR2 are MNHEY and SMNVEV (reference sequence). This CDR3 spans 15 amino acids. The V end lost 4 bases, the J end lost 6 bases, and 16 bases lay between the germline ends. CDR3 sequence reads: CASSSRTGTGQPQHF. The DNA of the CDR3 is TGTGCCAGCAGTTCACGGACCGGGACGGGTCAGCCCCAGCATTTT.

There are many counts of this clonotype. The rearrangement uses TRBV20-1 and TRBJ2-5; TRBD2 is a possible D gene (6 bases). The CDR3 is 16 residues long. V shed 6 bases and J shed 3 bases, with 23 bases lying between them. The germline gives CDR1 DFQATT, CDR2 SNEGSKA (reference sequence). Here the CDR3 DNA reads TGCAGTGCCGGCTCCGCCCTCCGGGACTTAAAAGAGACCCAGTACTTC. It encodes CSAGSALRDLKETQYF.